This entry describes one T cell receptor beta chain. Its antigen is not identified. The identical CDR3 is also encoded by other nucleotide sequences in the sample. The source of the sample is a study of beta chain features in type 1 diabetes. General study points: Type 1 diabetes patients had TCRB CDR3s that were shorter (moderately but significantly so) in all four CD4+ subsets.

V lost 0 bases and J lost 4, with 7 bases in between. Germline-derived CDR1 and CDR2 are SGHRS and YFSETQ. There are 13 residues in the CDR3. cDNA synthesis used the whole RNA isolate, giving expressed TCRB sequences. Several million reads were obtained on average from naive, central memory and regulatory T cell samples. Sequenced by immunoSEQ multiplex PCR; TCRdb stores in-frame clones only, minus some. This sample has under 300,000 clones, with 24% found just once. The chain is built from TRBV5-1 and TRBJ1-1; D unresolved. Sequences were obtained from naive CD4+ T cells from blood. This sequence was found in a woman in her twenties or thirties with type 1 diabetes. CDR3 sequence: CASSLGGSTEAFF. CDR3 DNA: TGCGCCAGCAGCTTGGGCGGGAGCACTGAAGCTTTCTTT.